Detailed here is one T cell receptor (beta chain). Antigen specificity is unknown. Samples of blood were obtained at baseline, on cycle 4 day 1, and on cycle 7 day 1. These data come from a study of OX40 agonist ivuxolimab in advanced cancers. Background on the study: In three patients, partial responses were observed, one with hepatocellular carcinoma and two with cutaneous melanoma.

V shed 6 bases and J shed 5 bases, with 7 bases lying between them. CDR1 DFQATT and CDR2 SNEGSKA come from the germline V gene (reference sequence). This CDR3 region has 10 residues. The data were produced by immunoSEQ multiplex PCR, yet TCRdb's version contains in-frame clones alone and is incomplete. The sample records some 75,000 clones, about 88% being singletons. Findings of the study overall: Certain nonresponders additionally had low normalized T-cell clonal expansion.

Sequences were derived from CD4+ or CD8+ T cells sorted from blood, sampled in a trial of the OX40 agonist ivuxolimab. This chain links TRBV20-1 with TRBJ2-5; maybe TRBD2 (5 bases). This TCR derives from an adult with an advanced solid tumor such as melanoma, head and neck, liver or kidney cancer. CDR3 sequence reads: CSAGEETQYF. Here the CDR3 DNA reads TGCAGTGCCGGGGAGGAGACCCAGTACTTC.